The clone carrying this TCR beta chain was seen a single time. This specimen comes from a study of blood T cell repertoires in COVID-19. Across the whole study: Samples came from the United States, Italy and Spain, spanning acute and convalescent COVID-19. From T cells, B-cell-depleted T cells, or PBMCs came the material, which was cDNA or gDNA.

The CDR3 is made up of 14 amino acids. The J segment lost 5 bases and the V segment lost 1 base, leaving 3 bases of the junction unmatched. The germline V gene encodes CDR1 KGHSH and CDR2 LQKENI. Source study methods: Estimation of nucleated cell counts was performed using reference gene primer amplification. Sequencing was performed with immunoSEQ multiplex PCR; in TCRdb, only in-frame clones are kept and a portion is missing. The V and J calls and the clone size are those of that table, but D and trimming were determined from the DNA. The sample lists around 94,000 clones, 84% occurring once. The clonotype was recovered from a man aged 40-49 years with active or convalescent COVID-19. The rearrangement joins TRBV18 to TRBJ2-7; 9 bases map to TRBD1. Sequenced material: peripheral blood. The CDR3 region has the DNA TGTGCCAGCTCACCACAAGGGACAGGGCACGAGCAGTACTTC. It yields the protein CASSPQGTGHEQYF. Full variable domain (remainder filled in from reference TRBV18 and TRBJ2-7): NAGVMQNPRHLVRRRGQEARLRCSPMKGHSHVYWYRQLPEEGLKFMVYLQKENIIDESGMPKERFSAEFPKEGPSILRIQQVVRGDSAAYFCASSPQGTGHEQYFGPGTRLTVT.